This TCR beta chain was captured by sequencing in a study of T-cell reconstitution after alpha-beta-depleted transplantation in children. Study conclusions and caveats: One year post-transplant, T-cell counts and diversity were largely derived from T cells produced anew. Surviving recipient T cells and thymic progenitors produced the high day-60 TCRbeta diversity seen in some patients. At around two months after transplant, the alpha-beta T cells were reportedly derived from several hundred expanded clones that came from non-depleted graft cells.

Preparation of the TCRbeta library was carried out with unique molecular identifiers. TCRdb re-called the PCR reads with MiXCR, one entry per CDR3 protein. The repertoire holds fewer than 700,000 distinct CDR3 sequences, 10% to 15% seen once, with roughly 2.3% in the top ten. Turning to this clonotype: As yet, its antigen is unknown.

Unmatched junction bases numbered 6, after V lost 0 bases and J lost 0 bases. The V gene's germline CDR1 is SGHAT and CDR2 FQNNGV. The CDR3 runs to 17 residues. The chain uses TRBV11-2 and TRBJ2-5; 8 bases match TRBD2. Sequenced material: PBMCs, mostly from graft donor cells, taken 360 days after TCRalphabeta/CD19-depleted stem cell transplant. This clonotype originated in a male patient between 10 and 17 years old who had a stem cell transplant for acute myeloid leukemia, so the T cells may come from the graft donor. The CDR3 loop is CASSLESSGAYQETQYF. The DNA of the CDR3 is TGTGCCAGCAGCTTAGAGAGTAGCGGGGCGTACCAAGAGACCCAGTACTTC. The complete variable domain, with remaining parts taken from reference TRBV11-2 and TRBJ2-5, reads EAGVAQSPRYKIIEKRQSVAFWCNPISGHATLYWYQQILGQGPKLLIQFQNNGVVDDSQLPKDRFSAERLKGVDSTLKIQPAKLEDSAVYLCASSLESSGAYQETQYFGPGTRLLVL.